This TCR beta chain was found in a study of blood T cell repertoires in COVID-19. Study-level background: Samples taken during acute and convalescent COVID-19 were collected in the United States, Italy and Spain. PBMCs, B-cell-depleted T cells, or T cells provided the cDNA or gDNA that made up the material.

The CDR3 runs 14 residues. V was pared by 1 base and J by 1 base, with 8 bases between. Germline V gene sequence: CDR1 SGDLS, CDR2 YYNGEE. In the authors' workflow: Amplification of reference gene primers provided the estimated nucleated cell counts. Clones were read by immunoSEQ multiplex PCR, and TCRdb kept only the in-frame ones, dropping some. V, J and clone size are those of that table, while D and trimming were read from the DNA. The table includes 70,000 to 85,000 clones, roughly nine tenths detected once. This receptor was identified in a woman in her sixties with acute or convalescent COVID-19. The rearrangement links TRBV9 to TRBJ1-1; a weak D match, TRBD1 (6 bases). The sequenced sample consisted of peripheral blood. The CDR3 reads CASSVLTGNTEAFF. The CDR3 DNA follows: TGTGCCAGCAGCGTATTGACAGGGAACACTGAAGCTTTCTTT.